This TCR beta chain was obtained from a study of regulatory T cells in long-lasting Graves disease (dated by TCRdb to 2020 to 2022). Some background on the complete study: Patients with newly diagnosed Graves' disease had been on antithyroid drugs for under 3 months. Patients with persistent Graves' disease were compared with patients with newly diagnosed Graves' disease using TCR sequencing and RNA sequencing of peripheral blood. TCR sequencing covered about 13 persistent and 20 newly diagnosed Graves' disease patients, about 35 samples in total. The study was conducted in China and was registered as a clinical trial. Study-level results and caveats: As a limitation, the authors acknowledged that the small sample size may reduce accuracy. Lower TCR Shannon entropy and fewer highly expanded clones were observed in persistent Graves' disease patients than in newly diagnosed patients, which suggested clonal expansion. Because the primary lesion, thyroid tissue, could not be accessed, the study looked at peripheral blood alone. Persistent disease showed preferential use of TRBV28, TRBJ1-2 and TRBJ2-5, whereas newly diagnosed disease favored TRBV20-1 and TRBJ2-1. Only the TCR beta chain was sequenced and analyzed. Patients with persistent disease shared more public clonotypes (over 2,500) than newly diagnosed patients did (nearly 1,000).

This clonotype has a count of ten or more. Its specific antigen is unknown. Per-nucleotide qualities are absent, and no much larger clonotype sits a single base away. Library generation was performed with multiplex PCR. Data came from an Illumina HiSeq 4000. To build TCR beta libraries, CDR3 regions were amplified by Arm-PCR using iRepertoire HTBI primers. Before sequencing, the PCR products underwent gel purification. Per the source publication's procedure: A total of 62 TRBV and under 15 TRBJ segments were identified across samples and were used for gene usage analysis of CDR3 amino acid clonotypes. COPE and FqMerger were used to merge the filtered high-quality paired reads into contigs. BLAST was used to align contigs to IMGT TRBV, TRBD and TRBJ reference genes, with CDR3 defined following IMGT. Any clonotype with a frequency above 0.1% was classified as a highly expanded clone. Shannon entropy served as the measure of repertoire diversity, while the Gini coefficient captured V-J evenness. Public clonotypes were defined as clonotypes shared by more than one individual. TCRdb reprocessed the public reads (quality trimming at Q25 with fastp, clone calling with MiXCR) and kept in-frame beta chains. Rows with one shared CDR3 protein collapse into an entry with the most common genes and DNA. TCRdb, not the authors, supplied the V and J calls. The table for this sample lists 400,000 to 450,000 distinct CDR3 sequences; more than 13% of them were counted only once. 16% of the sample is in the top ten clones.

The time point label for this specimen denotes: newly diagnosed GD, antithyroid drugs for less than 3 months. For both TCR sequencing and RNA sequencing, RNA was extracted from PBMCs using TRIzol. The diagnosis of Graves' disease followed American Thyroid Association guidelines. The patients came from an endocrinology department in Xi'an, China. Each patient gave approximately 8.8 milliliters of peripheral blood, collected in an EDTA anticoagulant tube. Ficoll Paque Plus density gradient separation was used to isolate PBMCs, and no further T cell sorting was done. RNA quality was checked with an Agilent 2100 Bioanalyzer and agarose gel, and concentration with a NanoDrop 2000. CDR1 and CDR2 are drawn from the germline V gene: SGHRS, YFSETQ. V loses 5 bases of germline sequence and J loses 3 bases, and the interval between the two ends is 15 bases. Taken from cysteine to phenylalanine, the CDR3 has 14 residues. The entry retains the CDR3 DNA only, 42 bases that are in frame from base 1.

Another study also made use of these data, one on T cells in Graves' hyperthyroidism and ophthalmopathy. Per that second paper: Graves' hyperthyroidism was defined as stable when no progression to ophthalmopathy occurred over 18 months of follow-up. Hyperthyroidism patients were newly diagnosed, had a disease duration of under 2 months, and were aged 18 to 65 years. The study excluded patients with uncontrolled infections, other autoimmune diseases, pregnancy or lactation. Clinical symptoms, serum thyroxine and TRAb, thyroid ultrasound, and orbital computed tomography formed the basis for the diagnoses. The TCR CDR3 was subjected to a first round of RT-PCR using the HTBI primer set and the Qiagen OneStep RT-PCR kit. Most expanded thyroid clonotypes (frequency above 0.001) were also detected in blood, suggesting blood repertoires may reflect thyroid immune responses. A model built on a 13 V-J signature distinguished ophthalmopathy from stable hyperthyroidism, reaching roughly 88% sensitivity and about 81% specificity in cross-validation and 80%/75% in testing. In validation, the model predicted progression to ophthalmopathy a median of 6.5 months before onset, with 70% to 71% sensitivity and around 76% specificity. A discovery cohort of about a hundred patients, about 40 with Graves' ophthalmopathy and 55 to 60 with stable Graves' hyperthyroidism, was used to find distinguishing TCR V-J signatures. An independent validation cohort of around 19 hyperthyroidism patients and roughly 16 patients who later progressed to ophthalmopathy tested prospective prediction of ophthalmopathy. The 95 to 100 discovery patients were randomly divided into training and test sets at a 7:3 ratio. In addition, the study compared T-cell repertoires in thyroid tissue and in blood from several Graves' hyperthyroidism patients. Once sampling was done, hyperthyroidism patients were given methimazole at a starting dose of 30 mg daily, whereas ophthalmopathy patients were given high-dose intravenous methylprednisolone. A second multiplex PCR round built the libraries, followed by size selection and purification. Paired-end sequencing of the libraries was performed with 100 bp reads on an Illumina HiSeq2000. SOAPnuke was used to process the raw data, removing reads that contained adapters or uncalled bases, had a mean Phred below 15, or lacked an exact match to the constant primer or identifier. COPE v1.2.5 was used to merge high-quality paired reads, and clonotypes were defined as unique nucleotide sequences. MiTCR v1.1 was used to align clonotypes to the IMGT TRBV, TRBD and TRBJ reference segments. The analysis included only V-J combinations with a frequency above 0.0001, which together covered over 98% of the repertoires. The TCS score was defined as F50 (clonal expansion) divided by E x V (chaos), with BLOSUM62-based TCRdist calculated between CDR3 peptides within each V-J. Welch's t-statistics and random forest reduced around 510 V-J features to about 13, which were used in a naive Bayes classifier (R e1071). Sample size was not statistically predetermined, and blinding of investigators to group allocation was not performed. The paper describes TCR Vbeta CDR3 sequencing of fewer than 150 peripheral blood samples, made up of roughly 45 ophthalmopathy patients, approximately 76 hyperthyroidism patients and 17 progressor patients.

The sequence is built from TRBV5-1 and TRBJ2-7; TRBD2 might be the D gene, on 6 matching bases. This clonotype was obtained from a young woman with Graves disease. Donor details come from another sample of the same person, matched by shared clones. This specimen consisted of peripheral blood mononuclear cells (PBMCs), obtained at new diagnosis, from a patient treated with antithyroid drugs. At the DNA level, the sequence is TGCGCCAGCAGTAACCGGGACTCCGACTACGAGCAGTACTTC. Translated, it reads CASSNRDSDYEQYF.